The next 20 T cell receptor beta chains were all read from a single sample in a study of human thymus T cells. Clones were read by immunoSEQ multiplex PCR, and TCRdb kept only the in-frame ones, dropping some. The sample records tens of thousands of clones, about 95% being singletons. It was from resections taken during corrective heart surgery that the thymus tissue came. Sequencing was performed on thymus tissue. These TCRs come from a girl under two years old with a congenital heart defect but otherwise immunologically healthy.

This clone appeared once. The genes are TRBV7-9 and TRBJ2-7; D is perhaps TRBD1 (6 bases). CDR1 is SEHNR, CDR2 FQNEAQ, per germline (reference sequence). V was pared by 3 bases and J by 5 bases, with 14 bases between. This CDR3 comprises 14 residues. CDR3 protein: CASSFTGQSHEQYF. The CDR3 DNA reads TGTGCCAGCAGCTTCACGGGACAATCCCACGAGCAGTACTTC.

V gene TRBV19 combines with J gene TRBJ2-7; D not resolved. The germline CDR1 and CDR2 sequences are LNHDA and SQIVND (reference sequence). With 5 bases removed from V and 2 bases from J, the gap between germline ends came to 13 bases. The CDR3 has 14 residues. The CDR3 DNA sequence: TGTGCCAGTAGTCCTTCCCCGGGCCCCTACGAGCAGTACTTC. This encodes CASSPSPGPYEQYF. Drawing the rest from reference TRBV19 and TRBJ2-7, the complete variable domain is DGGITQSPKYLFRKEGQNVTLSCEQNLNHDAMYWYRQDPGQGLRLIYYSQIVNDFQKGDIAEGYSVSREKKESFPLTVTSAQKNPTAFYLCASSPSPGPYEQYFGPGTRLTVT.

The rearrangement joins TRBV2 to TRBJ1-6; no reliable D call. Trimming stripped 8 bases from V and 11 bases from J, with 7 bases between. CDR3 length equals 10 residues. CDR1 SNHLY and CDR2 FYNNEI come from the germline V gene. Here the CDR3 DNA reads TGTGCCAGCGGTGGGGCACCCCTCCACTTT. Its protein product is CASGGAPLHF. Filled out from reference TRBV2 and TRBJ1-6, the complete variable domain reads EPEVTQTPSHQVTQMGQEVILRCVPISNHLYFYWYRQILGQKVEFLVSFYNNEISEKSEIFDDQFSVERPDGSNFTLKIRSTKLEDSAMYFCASGGAPLHFGNGTRLTVT.

This rearrangement joins TRBV9 to TRBJ1-4; D perhaps matches TRBD1 (5 bases). The V and J ends lost 4 bases and 6 bases respectively, with 16 bases between them. The CDR3 totals 15 residues. CDR1 SGDLS and CDR2 YYNGEE come from the germline V gene. CDR3 bases: TGTGCCAGCAGCTCCGGGGGGGGAGCTTATGAAAAACTGTTTTTT. This translates into CASSSGGGAYEKLFF.

The chain couples TRBV5-6 to TRBJ1-4; no clear D. Per the germline V gene, CDR1 is SGHDT and CDR2 is YYEEEE. This CDR3 has 14 residues. The V end was cut by 2 bases, the J end by 0 bases, with 5 bases between. CDR3 sequence (DNA): TGTGCCAGCAGCTTAACTGCAACTAATGAAAAACTGTTTTTT. Its translation is CASSLTATNEKLFF. The full variable domain, its missing parts supplied by reference TRBV5-6 and TRBJ1-4, is DAGVTQSPTHLIKTRGQQVTLRCSPKSGHDTVSWYQQALGQGPQFIFQYYEEEERQRGNFPDRFSGHQFPNYSSELNVNALLLGDSALYLCASSLTATNEKLFFGSGTQLSVL.

The rearrangement uses TRBV5-6 and TRBJ2-3; D may be TRBD1 or TRBD2 (5 bases each). The CDR3 is 15 amino acids. Germline loops: CDR1 SGHDT, CDR2 YYEEEE. The V gene lost 4 bases and the J gene lost 0 bases, with 12 bases spanning the gap. CDR3 in amino acids: CASSRGASSTDTQYF. The CDR3 DNA is TGTGCCAGCAGCCGAGGGGCCTCAAGCACAGATACGCAGTATTTT.

The chain couples TRBV4-3 to TRBJ2-3; TRBD2 aligns across 8 bases. The germline V gene encodes CDR1 LGHNA and CDR2 YSLEER. V was clipped by 0 bases and J by 1 base; unmatched bases: 15. This CDR3 has 20 amino acids. The CDR3 is CASSQDRQVGELAGTDTQYF. In DNA, the CDR3 is TGCGCCAGCAGCCAAGATCGTCAGGTGGGAGAACTAGCGGGCACAGATACGCAGTATTTT.

The rearrangement links TRBV7-9 to TRBJ2-7, with 8 nucleotides matching TRBD2. V gave up 1 base and J gave up 3 bases; unmatched junction bases: 5. The CDR3 runs to 15 residues. CDR1 and CDR2 from the germline V gene are SEHNR and FQNEAQ (reference sequence). The CDR3 region is CASSLGISGVYEQYF. The DNA of the CDR3 is TGTGCCAGCAGCTTAGGTATTAGCGGGGTCTACGAGCAGTACTTC.

The chain carries TRBV20-1 and TRBJ1-2; D uncertain. Trimming cost V 0 bases and J 4 bases, with 3 bases left between them. Per the germline V gene, CDR1 is DFQATT and CDR2 is SNEGSKA (reference sequence). The CDR3 consists of 11 residues. The CDR3, as DNA: TGCAGTGCTAGAGACTTCTATGGCTACACCTTC. Its translation: CSARDFYGYTF.

The V gene is TRBV11-1, the J gene TRBJ1-2, with D maybe TRBD1 (5 bases). The CDR3 sequence is 15 residues long. V lost 1 base, J lost 5 bases, and 14 bases lay in between. CDR1 and CDR2 from the germline V gene are SGHAT and FQDESV (reference sequence). The CDR3 is CASSLGGGDLYGYTF. The CDR3, as DNA: TGTGCCAGCAGCTTAGGAGGAGGGGATCTATATGGCTACACCTTC.

This chain joins TRBV7-2 and TRBJ2-7, with D uncertain. The CDR3 covers 14 residues. Germline lookup yields CDR1 SGHTA and CDR2 FQGNSA. Between the trimmed V and J ends, which lost 4 bases and 3 bases, there was a span of 13 bases. CDR3 nucleotide sequence: TGTGCCAGCAGCTCCACCAATAAAGGCTACGAGCAGTACTTC. Protein sequence: CASSSTNKGYEQYF.

This chain uses TRBV18 with TRBJ2-1; D ambiguous. Germline V gene sequence: CDR1 KGHSH, CDR2 LQKENI. The CDR3 consists of 18 residues. V lost 3 bases and J lost 0, with 18 bases in between. CDR3 sequence reads: CASSPYLATHSSYNEQFF. CDR3 DNA: TGTGCCAGCTCACCCTATCTGGCCACTCATAGCTCCTACAATGAGCAGTTCTTC.

The chain links TRBV29-1 to TRBJ1-2; D is unresolved. With 0 bases removed from V and 0 bases from J, the gap between germline ends came to 14 bases. The CDR3 extends over 16 amino acids. Germline CDR1 is SQVTM and CDR2 is ANQGSEA. The CDR3 protein is CSVEDPGSPANYGYTF. The CDR3 DNA reads TGCAGCGTTGAAGATCCAGGCTCCCCGGCTAACTATGGCTACACCTTC.

This chain links TRBV5-1 with TRBJ2-1, with 13 bases aligning to TRBD2. Germline assignment: CDR1 SGHRS and CDR2 YFSETQ. The junction had 15 bases not matched to a gene; V was cut back by 3 bases and J by 6 bases. CDR3 length: 19 residues. The CDR3 region is CASSSKETSGRRPSNEQFF. CDR3 DNA sequence: TGCGCCAGCAGCTCCAAAGAGACTAGCGGGAGGCGTCCGAGCAATGAGCAGTTCTTC.

The J gene is TRBJ1-2, the V gene TRBV4-1; the match to TRBD1 covers 8 bases. The germline CDR1 and CDR2 sequences are MGHRA and YSYEKL. The CDR3 runs to 13 residues. J gave up 6 bases and V 1 base, and 1 base lay outside the gene matches. CDR3 DNA: TGCGCCAGCAGCCAAGGACAGGGGAATGGCTACACCTTC. Translation gives CASSQGQGNGYTF.

The genes are TRBV19 and TRBJ1-5; D gene ambiguous. V was clipped by 0 bases and J by 0 bases, with 6 bases between them. The CDR3 has 15 amino acids. CDR1 is LNHDA and CDR2 is SQIVND in the germline V gene (reference sequence). In nucleotides, the CDR3 is TGTGCCAGTAGTATAGAAGGTTATAGCAATCAGCCCCAGCATTTT. Its translation is CASSIEGYSNQPQHF.

A single count supports this clone. The V and J genes are TRBV30 and TRBJ2-2; a possible D gene is TRBD1 (5 bases). Germline V gene lookup returns CDR1 GTSNPN and CDR2 SVGIG (reference sequence). V lost 0 bases, J lost 9 bases, and 20 bases lay in between. The CDR3 sequence is 16 residues long. The CDR3 nucleotides are TGTGCCTGGAGTGTACACCCAGGGCATAGAGCCAGGGAGCTGTTTTTT. As protein: CAWSVHPGHRARELFF.

The chain employs TRBV10-3 and TRBJ2-7, with TRBD2 matching 16 bases. V was pared by 4 bases and J by 3 bases, with 3 bases of the junction left unmatched. The CDR3 length is 16 residues. CDR1 and CDR2 from the germline V gene are ENHRY and SYGVKD. The CDR3 here is CAISGGLAGGGYEQYF. For the CDR3, the DNA is TGTGCCATCAGTGGGGGACTAGCGGGAGGGGGCTACGAGCAGTACTTC.

The chain recombines TRBV6-5 with TRBJ1-1, with TRBD1 matching over 7 bases. V dropped 0 bases and J dropped 6; count of bases not matched to a gene: 7. CDR1 is MNHEY, CDR2 SVGAGI, per germline. The CDR3 runs to 15 residues. CDR3 bases: TGTGCCAGCAGTTACTCTAGGGACAGTTCCCCTGAAGCTTTCTTT. Residues: CASSYSRDSSPEAFF.

This chain uses TRBV25-1 with TRBJ1-2; 8 bases agree with TRBD1. The germline CDR1 and CDR2 sequences are MGHDK and SYGVNS. After removal of 8 bases from V and 7 bases from J, the junction contained 15 bases not matched to a gene. The CDR3 spans 15 residues. The CDR3 protein is CASLGQGIRERGYTF. The CDR3 coding sequence is TGTGCCAGCCTCGGACAGGGTATTAGGGAACGTGGCTACACCTTC.